This TCR beta chain was sequenced during a study of cytomegalovirus exposure and HLA in healthy donors. Here immunoSEQ multiplex PCR was the method, and the copy in TCRdb shows in-frame clones only, minus some. The sample holds around 260,000 clones, 80% to 95% seen once. Deletions cut 2 bases from V and 2 bases from J, with 9 bases between. This CDR3 has 14 amino acids. Germline CDR1 KGHSH, CDR2 LQKENI. Specimen: PBMCs. J is TRBJ2-5 and V is TRBV18, with D possibly being TRBD2 (6 bases). This TCR came from a woman in her 30s in good health and CMV-seronegative. This CDR3 is CASSPWGLQETQYF. CDR3 coding DNA: TGTGCCAGCTCACCATGGGGACTTCAAGAGACCCAGTACTTC.